Here is one TCR beta chain with its context. TCRdb reprocessed the 5' RACE reads via MiXCR and lists one record per CDR3 protein. The table includes a few hundred thousand distinct CDR3 sequences, 15% to 20% detected once. The entry originates in a study of CD8 T cells in ankylosing spondylitis. The TCR comes from a male donor with ankylosing spondylitis or in good health (not recorded which). Sequencing was carried out using blood, either unsorted or a sorted T cell fraction (not recorded which).

The CDR3 DNA is TGTGCCAGCAGCGACTGGACTAGCGGGAGGTCTTACAATGAGCAGTTCTTC. Amino acid sequence: CASSDWTSGRSYNEQFF. The V and J genes are TRBV13 and TRBJ2-1, with TRBD2 matching over 14 bases. The V gene's germline CDR1 is PRHDT and CDR2 FYEKMQ (reference sequence). Trimming cost V 5 bases and J 4 bases; bases outside gene matches: 7. The CDR3 runs 17 residues.